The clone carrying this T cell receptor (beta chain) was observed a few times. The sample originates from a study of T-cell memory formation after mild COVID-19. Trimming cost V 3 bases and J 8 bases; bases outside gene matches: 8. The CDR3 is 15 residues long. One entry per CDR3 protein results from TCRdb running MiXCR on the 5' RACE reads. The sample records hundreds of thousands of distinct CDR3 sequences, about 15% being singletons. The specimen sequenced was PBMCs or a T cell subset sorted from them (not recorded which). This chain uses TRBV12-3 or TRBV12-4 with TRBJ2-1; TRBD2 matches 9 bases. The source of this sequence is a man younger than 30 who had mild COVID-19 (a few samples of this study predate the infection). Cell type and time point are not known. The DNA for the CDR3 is TGTGCCAGCAGTTTTTCTGGCGGGGGGGTATATGAGCAGTTCTTC. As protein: CASSFSGGGVYEQFF.